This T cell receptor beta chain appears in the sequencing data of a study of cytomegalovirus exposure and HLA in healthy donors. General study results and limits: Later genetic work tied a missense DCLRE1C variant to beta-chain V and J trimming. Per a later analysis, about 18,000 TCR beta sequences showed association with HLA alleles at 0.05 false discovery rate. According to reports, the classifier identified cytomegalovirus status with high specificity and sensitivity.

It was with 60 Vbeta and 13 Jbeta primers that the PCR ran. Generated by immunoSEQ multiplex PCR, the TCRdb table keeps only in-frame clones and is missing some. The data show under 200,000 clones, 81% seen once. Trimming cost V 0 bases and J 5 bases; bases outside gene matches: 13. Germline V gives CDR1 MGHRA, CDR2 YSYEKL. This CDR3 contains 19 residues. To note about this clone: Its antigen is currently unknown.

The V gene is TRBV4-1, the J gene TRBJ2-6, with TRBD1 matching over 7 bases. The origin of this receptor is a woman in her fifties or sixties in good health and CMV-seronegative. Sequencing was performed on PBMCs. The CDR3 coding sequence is TGCGCCAGCAGCCAAGATCCCCCGGCCAGGGGGAGTAGGGCCAACGTCCTGACTTTC. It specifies CASSQDPPARGSRANVLTF.